This TCR beta chain was obtained from a study of regulatory T cells in long-lasting Graves disease. Study-level findings and limits: The researchers studied only peripheral blood, not thyroid tissue.

To make TCR beta libraries, researchers used iRepertoire HTBI primers and Arm-PCR of CDR3 regions. Each CDR3 protein gets one entry after TCRdb re-called the multiplex PCR reads with MiXCR. The table has 400,000 to 650,000 distinct CDR3 sequences, 15% to 20% seen once. This clonotype was seen ten or more times. Its antigen is not identified. From germline, CDR1 is DFQATT and CDR2 SNEGSKA (reference sequence). The CDR3 covers 11 residues. Time point: newly diagnosed GD, antithyroid drugs for less than 3 months. From RNA extracted from PBMCs, the TCR library was made. This same sample was also taken into another study, of T cells in Graves' hyperthyroidism and ophthalmopathy. As reported in that work: Diagnosing involved the use of clinical symptoms, serum thyroxine and TRAb, thyroid ultrasound and orbital computed tomography.

This receptor was taken from a woman aged 35-65 years with Graves disease. The source material was peripheral blood mononuclear cells (PBMCs), sampled at new diagnosis, from a patient treated with antithyroid drugs. The chain is built from TRBV20-1 and TRBJ2-5; tentatively, D is TRBD1 or TRBD2 (6 bases each). As DNA, the CDR3 is TGCAGCGTAGGGGGGCAAGAGACCCAGTACTTC. Translated: CSVGGQETQYF.